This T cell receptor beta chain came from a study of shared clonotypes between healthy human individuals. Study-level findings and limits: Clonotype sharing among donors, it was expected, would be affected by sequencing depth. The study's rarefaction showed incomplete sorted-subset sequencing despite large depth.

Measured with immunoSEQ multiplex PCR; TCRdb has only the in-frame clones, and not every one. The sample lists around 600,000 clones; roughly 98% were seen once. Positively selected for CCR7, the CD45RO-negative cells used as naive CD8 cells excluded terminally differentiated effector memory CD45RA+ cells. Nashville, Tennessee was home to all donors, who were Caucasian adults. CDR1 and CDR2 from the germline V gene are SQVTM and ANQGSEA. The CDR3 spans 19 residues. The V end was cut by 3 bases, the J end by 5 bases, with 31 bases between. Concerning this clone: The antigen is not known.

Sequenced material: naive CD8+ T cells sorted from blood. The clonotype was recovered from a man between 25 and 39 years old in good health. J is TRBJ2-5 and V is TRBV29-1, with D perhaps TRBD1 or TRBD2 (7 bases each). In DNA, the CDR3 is TGCAGCGTTGATGGGCGGCAGGGGGACGTAAGAGCGGGAAGGGAGACCCAGTACTTC. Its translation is CSVDGRQGDVRAGRETQYF.